This T cell receptor (beta chain) was sequenced during a study of T cell responses to AZD1222 COVID-19 vaccine. Pooled in the analysis were second doses at about 4 or about 12 weeks. The germline CDR1 and CDR2 sequences are SEHNR and FQNEAQ (reference sequence). Trimming removed 0 bases at V and 7 bases at J, with 9 bases between. CDR3 size: 14 residues. This table comes from immunoSEQ multiplex PCR, and its TCRdb copy is limited to in-frame clones, with some not included. Of under 150,000 clones detected, 80% to 95% appear once; the ten largest clones hold roughly 3.5%. The study, taken as a whole, reports: Close to half of spike-specific TCRs reportedly recognize unmutated variant regions. The donor group comprised mostly white British people and more females; the analysis possibly underestimated clonal diversity. CD4 TCRs covered the whole spike, strongest at regions 160-218 and 743-854.

Only one count was recorded for this clone. Its cognate antigen is unknown. This receptor was identified in an adult who received the AZD1222 COVID-19 vaccine. This chain uses TRBV7-9 with TRBJ1-4, with D hard to call. The source material was peripheral blood, sampled 28 days after the second AZD1222 dose. The CDR3 coding sequence is TGTGCCAGCAGCTTAGCCGGGGATAGTGAAAAACTGTTTTTT. Its protein product is CASSLAGDSEKLFF.